The 22 T cell receptor delta chains below all came from one sample that was sequenced in a study of gamma-delta chains in newborns, infants, children. TCRdb applied CATT to the reads for clone calling. The sample contains some 11,000 delta-chain clones, 3.5% of which appear only once. Sequenced: blood. The receptors shown here come from a child who was a newborn, infant or young child, either healthy, febrile or measles-vaccinated (not recorded which).

The V call is TRDV3, the J call TRDJ1; 8 positions match TRDD3. The CDR3 sequence is 20 residues long. Germline V CDR1 and CDR2: TVYSNPD, GDNSRS (reference sequence). V dropped 2 bases and J dropped 0; count of bases not matched to a gene: 23. Here the CDR3 DNA reads TGTGCCTTTCTCCTACGCCTACCGGTATTTGGGGGATTGTACACCGATAAACTCATCTTT. This translates into CAFLLRLPVFGGLYTDKLIF.

This clone showed up just a few times. A much larger clone is a single base away; this may be a read error. Other nucleotide sequences in the sample specify the same CDR3. V and J are TRDV2 and TRDJ1; 9 bases align to TRDD3. CDR1 GEAIGNYY and CDR2 EKD come from the germline V gene. CDR3 size: 20 residues. With 0 bases clipped from V and 2 bases from J, the junction kept 18 bases outside the gene matches. CDR3 DNA: TGTGCCTGTGACACCGTTAAAGGGGATACGCTCTCAGTAATTACCGATAAACTCATCTTT. Protein sequence: CACDTVKGDTLSVITDKLIF.

This clone has a handful of counts. This may arise from a read error, as a much more abundant clone is one base away. Other DNA sequences in the sample encode the same CDR3. This chain connects TRDV2 to TRDJ2; D not certain. The CDR3 is made up of 16 amino acids. Looked up from germline, CDR1 is GEAIGNYY and CDR2 is EKD. The germline V and J ends were trimmed by 0 bases and 4 bases, with 14 bases remaining between them. The CDR3 bases are TGTGCCTGTGACACCGTTTCAGGATCACCGACAGCACAACTCTTCTTT. It encodes CACDTVSGSPTAQLFF.

This sequence joins TRDV1 and TRDJ3, with 8 bases matching TRDD3. Germline CDR1 TSWWSYY, CDR2 QGS. V lost 4 bases and J lost 1; bases outside the gene matches: 9. The CDR3 spans 19 residues. The CDR3 sequence: CALGAEWGIYSWDTRQMFF. CDR3 bases: TGTGCTCTTGGGGCGGAGTGGGGGATCTATTCCTGGGACACCCGACAGATGTTTTTC.

CDR3 amino acids: CALNTGGYTDKLIF. The CDR3 region has the DNA TGTGCTTTAAATACTGGGGGGTACACCGATAAACTCATCTTT. The chain employs TRDV1 and TRDJ1; 8 bases match TRDD3. Per germline, CDR1 TSWWSYY and CDR2 QGS. The CDR3 has 14 amino acids. V lost 11 bases and J lost 0; bases outside the gene matches: 8.

This clone was seen a few times. The mismatch at residue 16 between this DNA's translation and the TCRdb protein of a much larger clone likely reflects a read error; the protein shown is translated from the DNA. The rearrangement uses TRDV2 and TRDJ1; 13 bases are shared with TRDD3. The CDR3 loop spans 18 amino acids. Germline V lookup: CDR1 GEAIGNYY, CDR2 EKD. CDR3 coding DNA: TGTGCCTGTGACACTTTACTGGGGGATACGCCAGACACCGATAAACCCATCTTT. It is translated as CACDTLLGDTPDTDKPIF.

The CDR3, as DNA: TGTGCTCTTGGGGAACGATCATTTAAGGGGGGGATACCCCCCACCGATAAACTCATCTTT. Its protein is CALGERSFKGGIPPTDKLIF. This sequence joins TRDV1 and TRDJ1, with 9 bases lining up with TRDD3. The CDR3 contains 20 residues. The germline gives CDR1 TSWWSYY, CDR2 QGS. J was trimmed by 1 base and V by 1 base; bases with no gene match: 16.

This clone was recorded a few times. V usage is TRDV3 and J usage is TRDJ1; TRDD3 might be the D (5 bases). This CDR3 is 14 amino acids long. Germline loops: CDR1 TVYSNPD, CDR2 GDNSRS (reference sequence). The V end was cut by 2 bases, the J end by 0 bases, with 13 bases between. CDR3 residues: CAFSWERYTDKLIF. DNA of the CDR3: TGTGCCTTTTCCTGGGAACGTTACACCGATAAACTCATCTTT.

This clone showed up just a few times. This CDR3 is also generated by other DNA sequences in the sample. The gene calls are TRDV3 and TRDJ1; TRDD3 aligns across 9 bases. Germline V gives CDR1 TVYSNPD, CDR2 GDNSRS (reference sequence). J lost 0 bases, V lost 3 bases, and 23 bases had no gene match. The CDR3 runs to 20 residues. In nucleotides, the CDR3 is TGTGCCTTAGGCCCTCCTACGTTAACTGGGGGACTCGCCGACACCGATAAACTCATCTTT. This gives the protein CALGPPTLTGGLADTDKLIF.

This clone has only a few counts. Other DNA sequences within the sample encode an identical CDR3. V usage is TRDV2 and J usage is TRDJ1; 8 nucleotides match TRDD3. Germline loops: CDR1 GEAIGNYY, CDR2 EKD. The CDR3 covers 18 residues. The J segment lost 0 bases and the V segment lost 0 bases, leaving 11 bases of the junction unmatched. This CDR3 reads CACDTPYWGWRYTDKLIF. The CDR3 nucleotides are TGTGCCTGTGACACCCCGTACTGGGGGTGGCGGTACACCGATAAACTCATCTTT.

The J gene is TRDJ1, the V gene TRDV1, with 9 bases matching TRDD2. Germline lookup yields CDR1 TSWWSYY and CDR2 QGS. V trimming: 4 bases; J trimming: 10 bases; junction bases outside the gene matches: 28. The CDR3 loop spans 20 amino acids. The CDR3 sequence: CALGGPILAFLRRKGCVLIF. The CDR3 nucleotides read TGTGCTCTTGGGGGACCAATCCTCGCCTTCCTACGGCGTAAGGGATGCGTACTCATCTTT.

This clone is medium-sized in the sample. V is TRDV2 and J is TRDJ1; 8 bases line up with TRDD3. With V trimmed by 6 bases and J by 5 bases, 7 bases remained unmatched. CDR1 and CDR2 from the germline V gene are GEAIGNYY and EKD. The CDR3 has 13 amino acids. The CDR3: CACLGLGGDKLIF. The CDR3 nucleotides read TGTGCCTGTCTGGGACTGGGGGGTGATAAACTCATCTTT.

No call was made for the V gene; the J gene is TRDJ1; the table's D call TRDD3 went unverified against the DNA. The CDR3 runs to 17 residues. CDR3 region: CALGSPRLGDMPDKLIF. CDR3 nucleotide sequence: TGTGCTCTTGGGTCTCCCCGACTGGGGGATATGCCCGATAAACTCATCTTT.

Note on this clone: This sequence may be a read error, since a much larger clone differs from it by one base. Other nucleotide sequences in the sample specify the same CDR3. The chain employs TRDV2 and TRDJ1, with a weak D call TRDD3 (5 bases). Germline CDR1 is GEAIGNYY and CDR2 is EKD. CDR3 length: 18 residues. CDR3 protein: CACDTVTHRGPVTDKLIF. The DNA for the CDR3 is TGTGCCTGTGACACCGTAACTCATAGGGGACCCGTCACCGATAAACTCATATTT.

The V call is TRDV1, the J call TRDJ1, with 13 positions matching TRDD3. V trimming: 3 bases; J trimming: 2 bases; junction bases outside the gene matches: 21. This CDR3 has 22 amino acids. From germline, CDR1 is TSWWSYY and CDR2 QGS. The CDR3 loop is CALGDSFLGPNWGIRWTDKLIF. The CDR3, as DNA: TGTGCTCTTGGGGACTCTTTTCTGGGGCCGAACTGGGGGATACGCTGGACCGATAAACTCATCTTT.

This clone was seen more than once but under ten times. This sequence may be a read error, since a much larger clone differs from it by one base. Other nucleotide sequences from this sample produce the same CDR3. The CDR3 nucleotides are TGTGCCTGTGACACCGTACTGGGGGATACAAGCGCCTGGGACACCCGACAAATGTTTTTC. Translated, it gives CACDTVLGDTSAWDTRQMFF. The J gene is TRDJ3, the V gene TRDV2; 12 bases line up with TRDD3. Per the germline V gene, CDR1 is GEAIGNYY and CDR2 is EKD. The CDR3 extends over 20 amino acids.

This chain uses TRDV1 with TRDJ1; TRDD2 matches 9 bases. The CDR3 spans 20 residues. V trimming: 3 bases; J trimming: 3 bases; junction bases outside the gene matches: 20. CDR1 and CDR2 from the germline V gene are TSWWSYY and QGS. In DNA, the CDR3 is TGTGCTCTTGGGGATTTCCCCTTCCTACTCGGGGGATGGTACCCCGATAAACTCATCTTT. This gives the protein CALGDFPFLLGGWYPDKLIF.

CDR3 residues: CAFIPWGIQYTDKLIF. Written as DNA, the CDR3 is TGTGCCTTTATTCCTTGGGGGATACAGTACACCGATAAACTCATCTTT. The rearrangement uses TRDV3 and TRDJ1; the match to TRDD3 covers 10 bases. V gave up 1 base and J gave up 0 bases; unmatched junction bases: 8. The CDR3 runs 16 residues. CDR1 is TVYSNPD and CDR2 is GDNSRS in the germline V gene (reference sequence).

This chain connects TRDV2 to TRDJ2; 12 nucleotides match TRDD3. The ends lost 3 bases at V and 0 bases at J; junction bases unmatched: 7. The CDR3 has 18 residues. Germline CDR1 is GEAIGNYY and CDR2 is EKD. The DNA of the CDR3 is TGTGCCTGTGACTCCCTGGGGGATACGCGCACTTTGACAGCACAACTCTTCTTT. This sequence encodes CACDSLGDTRTLTAQLFF.

Comment on this clone: One base away lies a much larger clone, so this may be a sequencing read error. CDR3 residues: CACDTGRRLGDPRDTRHMFF. CDR3 coding DNA: TGTGCCTGTGACACCGGAAGAAGGCTGGGGGATCCGAGGGACACCCGACATATGTTTTTC. The rearrangement joins TRDV2 to TRDJ3; 9 nucleotides align to TRDD3. Germline CDR1 reads GEAIGNYY; CDR2 reads EKD. The CDR3 consists of 20 residues.

The rearrangement uses TRDV2 and TRDJ1; 10 bases map to TRDD3. Trimming removed 1 base from V and 0 bases from J; junction bases left unmatched: 13. The CDR3 loop spans 19 amino acids. Germline V CDR1 and CDR2: GEAIGNYY, EKD. The CDR3 spells CACDTGRGIRRWYTDKLIF. Written as DNA, the CDR3 is TGTGCCTGTGACACGGGCCGGGGGATACGGCGCTGGTACACCGATAAACTCATCTTT.

In this sample, this clone turned up a few times. Distinct nucleotide sequences in the sample also encode this CDR3. The chain recombines TRDV1 with TRDJ1; 11 bases agree with TRDD3. The V segment lost 2 bases and the J segment 4 bases; nucleotides outside the gene matches: 24. This CDR3 spans 22 amino acids. Germline CDR1 and CDR2: TSWWSYY and QGS. DNA for the CDR3: TGTGCTCTTGGGGAAGGGTCGCAGCTGGGGGATACTTTCTTCCCTTATGGCGATAAACTCATCTTT. The encoded protein is CALGEGSQLGDTFFPYGDKLIF.